The 27 T cell receptor beta chains reported below all come from one sample, sequenced in a study. MiXCR, applied by TCRdb to the 5' RACE reads, yields one record per CDR3 protein. The sample lists some 31,000 distinct CDR3 sequences, approximately 24% occurring once. Sequencing was performed on naive CD4+ T cells sorted from a lymph node. Subset: naive CD4+ T cells, CD4+CD45RA+CD25-. These receptors were obtained from a female donor with breast cancer.

This clonotype was observed a handful of times. The rearrangement uses TRBV19 and TRBJ2-7; 7 bases are a match to TRBD2. The germline gives CDR1 LNHDA, CDR2 SQIVND (reference sequence). The V segment lost 3 bases and the J segment 3 bases; nucleotides outside the gene matches: 2. CDR3 size: 13 residues. CDR3 in DNA: TGTGCCAGTAGTATGGGAGGGATCTACGAGCAGTACTTC. Protein product: CASSMGGIYEQYF. The complete variable domain, with remaining parts taken from reference TRBV19 and TRBJ2-7, reads DGGITQSPKYLFRKEGQNVTLSCEQNLNHDAMYWYRQDPGQGLRLIYYSQIVNDFQKGDIAEGYSVSREKKESFPLTVTSAQKNPTAFYLCASSMGGIYEQYFGPGTRLTVT.

This clonotype has just one count. This CDR3 reads CASSSGRGGTDTQYF. CDR3 nucleotide sequence: TGTGCCAGCAGCTCGGGGAGGGGTGGAACAGATACGCAGTATTTT. The genes are TRBV7-3 and TRBJ2-3; TRBD2 agrees at 7 bases. This CDR3 spans 15 amino acids. Looked up from germline, CDR1 is SGHTA and CDR2 is FQGTGA. The trim removed 4 bases at V and 3 bases at J, leaving 7 bases unmatched.

This clonotype was seen more than once but under ten times. The chain combines TRBV5-5 with TRBJ2-1, with D perhaps TRBD1 (5 bases). CDR3 length equals 18 residues. With 0 bases removed from V and 4 bases from J, the gap between germline ends came to 20 bases. Germline V gene data show CDR1 as SGHKS and CDR2 as YYEKEE (reference sequence). The CDR3 region is CASSLVIVGQRQYNEQFF. DNA of the CDR3: TGTGCCAGCAGCTTGGTGATAGTGGGGCAGAGACAATACAATGAGCAGTTCTTC.

This clonotype has more than one count but fewer than ten. This chain connects TRBV6-2 or TRBV6-3 to TRBJ2-5; 14 nucleotides align to TRBD2. The CDR3 has 15 residues. CDR1 and CDR2 (germline): MNHEY, SVGEGT. V gave up 10 bases and J gave up 3 bases; unmatched junction bases: 7. The chain's CDR3 is CATVPGLAGEETQYF. The CDR3 bases are TGTGCCACCGTACCGGGACTAGCGGGAGAAGAGACCCAGTACTTC.

This clonotype was seen at least ten times. This chain joins TRBV11-1 and TRBJ2-1, with TRBD2 identical over 10 bases. The CDR3 covers 16 residues. Germline CDR1 is SGHAT and CDR2 is FQDESV (reference sequence). The V segment lost 5 bases and the J segment 7 bases; nucleotides outside the gene matches: 11. The CDR3 is CASSQDSSGSGNEQFF. The CDR3, as DNA: TGTGCCAGCAGCCAAGACTCTAGCGGGAGTGGTAATGAGCAGTTCTTC. Together with reference TRBV11-1 and TRBJ2-1, the CDR3 gives the full variable domain: EAEVAQSPRYKITEKSQAVAFWCDPISGHATLYWYRQILGQGPELLVQFQDESVVDDSQLPKDRFSAERLKGVDSTLKIQPAELGDSAMYLCASSQDSSGSGNEQFFGPGTRLTVL.

This clonotype was seen more than once but under ten times. The CDR3 loop is CASSFRHPSTDTQYF. CDR3 DNA sequence: TGCGCCAGCAGCTTCCGACACCCCAGCACAGATACGCAGTATTTT. The chain couples TRBV5-1 to TRBJ2-3; no definite D call. The CDR3 runs to 15 residues. V lost 2 bases and J lost 0, with 10 bases in between. CDR1 and CDR2 (germline): SGHRS, YFSETQ.

This clonotype is termed medium-sized. The chain joins TRBV3-1 to TRBJ2-2, with a weak D call TRBD2 (6 bases). The CDR3 loop spans 14 amino acids. Between the trimmed V and J ends, which lost 1 base and 9 bases, there was a span of 12 bases. Germline CDR1 LGHDT, CDR2 YNNKEL (reference sequence). CDR3 coding DNA: TGTGCCAGCAGCCAAGGTGGAGGGGCACGGGAGCTGTTTTTT. Translation: CASSQGGGARELFF.

This clonotype showed up many times. The gene calls are TRBV7-2 and TRBJ1-1, with D possibly TRBD1 on 6 matching bases. The CDR3 runs to 17 residues. V was shortened by 1 base and J by 0 bases, with 15 bases between the two germline ends. Looked up from germline, CDR1 is SGHTA and CDR2 is FQGNSA. The CDR3, as DNA: TGTGCCAGCAGCTTAGTCGTGGGGGCTGCTATGAACACTGAAGCTTTCTTT. It is translated as CASSLVVGAAMNTEAFF. The whole variable domain, remainder taken from reference TRBV7-2 and TRBJ1-1, is GAGVSQSPSNKVTEKGKDVELRCDPISGHTALYWYRQSLGQGLEFLIYFQGNSAPDKSGLPSDRFSAERTGGSVSTLTIQRTQQEDSAVYLCASSLVVGAAMNTEAFFGQGTRLTVV.

The chain links TRBV9 to TRBJ2-4; D not resolved. This CDR3 has 12 residues. V gave up 3 bases and J gave up 6 bases, with 7 bases separating them. From germline, CDR1 is SGDLS and CDR2 YYNGEE. Here the CDR3 reads CASSGLPNIQYF. CDR3 coding DNA: TGTGCCAGCAGCGGGCTCCCAAACATTCAGTACTTC. The whole variable domain, remainder taken from reference TRBV9 and TRBJ2-4, is DSGVTQTPKHLITATGQRVTLRCSPRSGDLSVYWYQQSLDQGLQFLIQYYNGEERAKGNILERFSAQQFPDLHSELNLSSLELGDSALYFCASSGLPNIQYFGAGTRLSVL.

This clonotype was counted between two and nine times. The chain has TRBV10-3 and TRBJ1-3; D gene unclear. The CDR3 spans 15 residues. The ends were cut back, 3 bases at V and 0 bases at J, with 9 bases in the middle. Germline loops: CDR1 ENHRY, CDR2 SYGVKD. DNA of the CDR3: TGTGCCATCAGTGACCCCACCCGCTCTGGAAACACCATATATTTT. Residues: CAISDPTRSGNTIYF.

At least ten counts were recorded for this clonotype. The V call is TRBV5-1, the J call TRBJ1-1; D gene uncertain. The length of the CDR3 is 14 residues. The V and J ends lost 0 bases and 0 bases respectively, with 6 bases between them. The germline V gene encodes CDR1 SGHRS and CDR2 YFSETQ. For the CDR3, the DNA is TGCGCCAGCAGCTTGGAACGGTTGAACACTGAAGCTTTCTTT. Protein: CASSLERLNTEAFF.

The chain joins TRBV7-9 to TRBJ2-5, with D maybe TRBD1 (6 bases). Germline V gene data show CDR1 as SEHNR and CDR2 as FQNEAQ (reference sequence). V shed 5 bases and J shed 0 bases, with 10 bases lying between them. The CDR3 is made up of 14 amino acids. As DNA, the CDR3 is TGTGCCAGCAGCGATGGACAGTACCAAGAGACCCAGTACTTC. Translating it yields CASSDGQYQETQYF.

This sequence joins TRBV14 and TRBJ1-2, with D unclear. V was trimmed by 0 bases and J by 7 bases, leaving 6 bases between them. The CDR3 totals 12 residues. In germline, CDR1 is SGHDN, CDR2 FVKESK. Here the CDR3 reads CASSQELFGYTF. The DNA for the CDR3 is TGTGCCAGCAGCCAAGAGCTTTTTGGCTACACCTTC.

The table lists this clonotype with many counts. The rearrangement uses TRBV12-3 or TRBV12-4 and TRBJ2-2, with a possible D match to TRBD1 (7 bases). V was shortened by 3 bases and J by 5 bases, with 16 bases between the two germline ends. This CDR3 contains 16 residues. The CDR3 is CASSFGQGGRTGELFF. The CDR3 DNA follows: TGTGCCAGCAGTTTCGGGCAGGGGGGACGGACCGGGGAGCTGTTTTTT.

In its sample, this clonotype was seen many times. V is TRBV28 and J is TRBJ2-1; D is perhaps TRBD2 (5 bases). Germline CDR1 MDHEN, CDR2 SYDVKM. Between the trimmed V and J ends, which lost 5 bases and 4 bases, there was a span of 15 bases. The CDR3 extends over 15 amino acids. The CDR3, as DNA: TGTGCCAGCAGTCCCCGAAGAGACTATTACAATGAGCAGTTCTTC. This codes for CASSPRRDYYNEQFF. The full variable domain, in which reference TRBV28 and TRBJ2-1 provide the parts outside the CDR3, is DVKVTQSSRYLVKRTGEKVFLECVQDMDHENMFWYRQDPGLGLRLIYFSYDVKMKEKGDIPEGYSVSREKKERFSLILESASTNQTSMYLCASSPRRDYYNEQFFGPGTRLTVL.

V usage is TRBV28 and J usage is TRBJ2-1; TRBD2 aligns across 7 bases. V was clipped by 6 bases and J by 5 bases; unmatched bases: 10. Germline-derived CDR1 and CDR2 are MDHEN and SYDVKM. The CDR3 runs 15 residues. The CDR3 loop reads CASSYPGLPNNEQFF. The CDR3 region has the DNA TGTGCCAGCAGCTACCCGGGACTACCTAACAATGAGCAGTTCTTC.

This rearrangement joins TRBV5-1 to TRBJ2-7; 10 nucleotides align to TRBD2. Germline CDR1 SGHRS, CDR2 YFSETQ. This CDR3 is 15 amino acids long. J lost 2 bases, V lost 4 bases, and 6 bases had no gene match. CDR3: CASSRGLAPTYEQYF. As DNA, the CDR3 is TGCGCCAGCAGCCGGGGACTAGCGCCGACCTACGAGCAGTACTTC.

This clonotype was counted once. The junction departs from the called germline gene at one end, perhaps through a read error. The rearrangement uses TRBV11-2 and TRBJ2-3; TRBD2 might be the D (6 bases). This CDR3 comprises 17 residues. Germline-derived CDR1 and CDR2 are SGHAT and FQNNGV. The CDR3 DNA reads as TGTGCCAGCAACTTAGATCGGGTTGCGGGACGCACAGATACGCAGTATTTT. Amino acids: CASNLDRVAGRTDTQYF.

This clonotype turned up a few times. CDR3 protein: CSAKRQGADGNTIYF. The CDR3 nucleotides read TGCAGTGCTAAAAGACAGGGGGCTGATGGAAACACCATATATTTT. V and J are TRBV20-1 and TRBJ1-3; 10 positions match TRBD1. CDR1 and CDR2 from the germline V gene are DFQATT and SNEGSKA (reference sequence). The V segment lost 4 bases and the J segment 3 bases; nucleotides outside the gene matches: 6. The CDR3 runs 15 residues.

With regard to this clonotype: A read error may explain this, as a much larger clone is one base away. This CDR3 fails to terminate in the conserved phenylalanine or tryptophan, so it likely reflects a read error. This rearrangement joins TRBV27 to TRBJ1-2; D is unclear. V was cut by 4 bases and J by 4 bases, with 10 bases left in between. The CDR3 extends over 13 amino acids. CDR1 and CDR2 from the germline V gene are MNHEY and SMNVEV (reference sequence). The CDR3, as DNA: TGTGCCAGCAGTTCCGGGAGGATCTATGGCTACACCATC. Translating it yields CASSSGRIYGYTI.

This clonotype is termed medium-sized (0.01 to 0.1%). The CDR3 here is CASSLEVGEPQYF. The CDR3 DNA follows: TGTGCCAGCAGCTTGGAGGTTGGGGAGCCCCAGTACTTC. The chain joins TRBV5-5 to TRBJ2-5; tentative D call: TRBD2 (5 bases). V dropped 0 bases and J dropped 9 bases, with 12 bases sitting between them. This CDR3 region has 13 residues. Germline-derived CDR1 and CDR2 are SGHKS and YYEKEE (reference sequence).

This clonotype has just a few counts. The rearrangement links TRBV12-3 or TRBV12-4 to TRBJ2-3; D is uncertain. V was cut by 6 bases and J by 0 bases, with 16 bases left in between. The CDR3 contains 16 residues. This chain's CDR3 is CASSTSPTASTDTQYF. The CDR3 DNA follows: TGTGCCAGCAGCACCTCCCCCACTGCTAGCACAGATACGCAGTATTTT.

This chain uses TRBV19 with TRBJ2-1, with 7 bases that match TRBD2. In germline, CDR1 is LNHDA, CDR2 SQIVND (reference sequence). With 3 bases clipped from V and 5 bases from J, the junction kept 4 bases outside the gene matches. This CDR3 comprises 14 residues. The CDR3 nucleotides are TGTGCCAGTAGTATCGGGGGGATCCACAATGAGCAGTTCTTC. This translates into CASSIGGIHNEQFF. The whole variable domain, filled in from reference TRBV19 and TRBJ2-1, reads DGGITQSPKYLFRKEGQNVTLSCEQNLNHDAMYWYRQDPGQGLRLIYYSQIVNDFQKGDIAEGYSVSREKKESFPLTVTSAQKNPTAFYLCASSIGGIHNEQFFGPGTRLTVL.

This chain links TRBV24-1 with TRBJ2-5; 7 nucleotides match TRBD1. CDR1 KGHDR and CDR2 SFDVKD come from the germline V gene. Unmatched junction bases numbered 1, after V lost 2 bases and J lost 2 bases. The CDR3 totals 14 residues. The CDR3 coding sequence is TGTGCCACCAGTGATTGGGACAGTCAAGAGACCCAGTACTTC. Amino acids: CATSDWDSQETQYF.

DNA for the CDR3: TGTGCCACCTCTGGGGAGGGGGCACAAGGCTACACCTTC. This codes for CATSGEGAQGYTF. The chain carries TRBV12-3 or TRBV12-4 and TRBJ1-2; 7 bases line up with TRBD1. The CDR3 has 13 residues. The junction had 13 bases not matched to a gene; V was cut back by 10 bases and J by 8 bases.

Details on this clonotype: A much larger clone lies a single base off, so this may be a read error. V usage is TRBV12-3 or TRBV12-4 and J usage is TRBJ2-2; 9 nucleotides line up with TRBD2. V lost 3 bases to trimming and J lost 3 bases; unmatched junction nucleotides: 11. CDR3 length equals 18 residues. In nucleotides, the CDR3 is TGTGCCAGCAGTTTTCAGCCAGAATTAGCGGGGGACACCGGGGAGCTGTTTTTT. Translating it yields CASSFQPELAGDTGELFF.

This clonotype was seen more than once but under ten times. This rearrangement joins TRBV27 to TRBJ2-5; D is possibly TRBD1 or TRBD2 (6 bases each). Deletions cut 4 bases from V and 6 bases from J, with 12 bases between. Germline V gives CDR1 MNHEY, CDR2 SMNVEV (reference sequence). The CDR3 runs to 13 residues. The CDR3 is CASSWGAQQTQYF. The CDR3 nucleotides read TGTGCCAGCAGTTGGGGGGCTCAGCAGACCCAGTACTTC.